A single sample gave rise to the 18 T cell receptor beta chains below, sequenced in a study of cytomegalovirus exposure and HLA in healthy donors (dated by TCRdb to 2015 to 2018). Receptors were amplified or captured by the immunoSEQ multiplex PCR assay. For the multiplex PCR, a mixture combining 60 forward primers for TCR Vbeta segments and 13 reverse primers for TCR Jbeta segments was used. Held by TCRdb, this immuneACCESS table contains in-frame sequences only and omits some clones. Under half of the omission traces to an unresolved V gene where checked; the cause of the rest is unknown. This sample lists under 200,000 clones; 84% were detected once. The ten largest make up about 6.8% of the sample. Sequenced material: PBMCs. The source of these receptors is a man aged 50 to 60 in good health and CMV-seropositive.

This chain links TRBV11-2 with TRBJ2-7, with 8 nucleotides matching TRBD1. Looked up from germline, CDR1 is SGHAT and CDR2 is FQNNGV. J lost 4 bases, V lost 1 base, and 6 bases had no gene match. This CDR3 has 15 amino acids. The CDR3, as DNA: TGTGCCAGCAGCTTAGTTGGGACAGGAATATACGAGCAGTACTTC. It specifies CASSLVGTGIYEQYF.

This chain joins TRBV29-1 and TRBJ1-1, with 12 bases aligning to TRBD1. The V gene's germline CDR1 is SQVTM and CDR2 ANQGSEA. V shed 3 bases and J 5 bases; nucleotides not matched to a gene: 16. This CDR3 is built from 18 residues. Here the CDR3 DNA reads TGCAGCGTTGACCCGAAGGGACAGGGGGCGCGAGGACGAACTGAAGCTTTCTTT. Amino acid sequence: CSVDPKGQGARGRTEAFF. Full variable domain (outside the CDR3, taken from reference TRBV29-1 and TRBJ1-1): SAVISQKPSRDICQRGTSLTIQCQVDSQVTMMFWYRQQPGQSLTLIATANQGSEATYESGFVIDKFPISRPNLTFSTLTVSNMSPEDSSIYLCSVDPKGQGARGRTEAFFGQGTRLTVV.

Ten or more counts support this clone. The chain uses TRBV6-5 and TRBJ1-1; 7 bases match TRBD1. V was clipped by 6 bases and J by 6 bases; unmatched bases: 10. Per germline, CDR1 MNHEY and CDR2 SVGAGI. This CDR3 is built from 14 residues. CDR3 DNA: TGTGCCAGCAGCCCGGACAGGTCAATACCTGAAGCTTTCTTT. Protein sequence: CASSPDRSIPEAFF.

The chain joins TRBV5-1 to TRBJ2-2; D possibly corresponds to TRBD2 (6 bases). V lost 0 bases and J 4 bases, leaving 16 bases between the germline ends. This CDR3 comprises 17 residues. The germline CDR1 and CDR2 sequences are SGHRS and YFSETQ. The CDR3 DNA is TGCGCCAGCAGCTTGGTTGGCGGGGCGAGGGGCACCGGGGAGCTGTTTTTT. This codes for CASSLVGGARGTGELFF.

This sequence joins TRBV2 and TRBJ2-2; 8 bases are shared with TRBD2. The CDR3 length is 15 residues. The V gene's germline CDR1 is SNHLY and CDR2 FYNNEI. V shed 5 bases and J 7 bases; nucleotides not matched to a gene: 9. The CDR3 sequence: CASSQYRGGIGELFF. The CDR3, as DNA: TGTGCCAGCAGTCAGTACCGGGGGGGTATCGGGGAGCTGTTTTTT.

The V call is TRBV15, the J call TRBJ1-1, with no clear D. V lost 8 bases and J lost 3, with 13 bases in between. Germline-derived CDR1 and CDR2 are LNHNV and YYDKDF (reference sequence). The CDR3 loop spans 13 amino acids. Here the CDR3 DNA reads TGTGCCACCCGGCCCGGCCGGGACACTGAAGCTTTCTTT. It codes for CATRPGRDTEAFF.

The V and J genes are TRBV6-1 and TRBJ2-1, with 9 bases aligning to TRBD2. V lost 3 bases to trimming and J lost 7 bases; unmatched junction nucleotides: 7. CDR3 length: 15 amino acids. CDR1 and CDR2 (germline): MNHNS, SASEGT. The CDR3 DNA reads TGTGCCAGCAGTGATGTGGTAGCGGGAGAGAATGAGCAGTTCTTC. It translates to CASSDVVAGENEQFF.

The chain has TRBV6-6 and TRBJ1-5, with D perhaps matching TRBD1 (5 bases). V dropped 7 bases and J dropped 8 bases, with 24 bases sitting between them. The CDR3 spans 16 residues. Germline V lookup: CDR1 MNHNY, CDR2 SVGAGI (reference sequence). The CDR3 nucleotides are TGTGCCAGCATTAGGTCCTCGGGAGGGGTTGATGAGCCCCAGCATTTT. This encodes CASIRSSGGVDEPQHF.

This sequence joins TRBV15 and TRBJ1-5, with 9 bases matching TRBD1. This CDR3 region has 18 residues. CDR1 is LNHNV and CDR2 is YYDKDF in the germline V gene (reference sequence). V gave up 3 bases and J gave up 0 bases; unmatched junction bases: 9. CDR3 loop: CATSRIPGQGYSNQPQHF. Written as DNA, the CDR3 is TGTGCCACCAGCAGGATCCCGGGACAGGGCTATAGCAATCAGCCCCAGCATTTT. Full variable domain (rest looked up from reference TRBV15 and TRBJ1-5): DAMVIQNPRYQVTQFGKPVTLSCSQTLNHNVMYWYQQKSSQAPKLLFHYYDKDFNNEADTPDNFQSRRPNTSFCFLDIRSPGLGDTAMYLCATSRIPGQGYSNQPQHFGDGTRLSIL.

The chain couples TRBV27 to TRBJ2-3, with TRBD2 matching 9 bases. The J segment lost 4 bases and the V segment lost 4 bases, leaving 3 bases of the junction unmatched. CDR3 size: 14 residues. Germline CDR1 is MNHEY and CDR2 is SMNVEV (reference sequence). The CDR3 DNA is TGTGCCAGCAGTTCCCTAGCGGGATCAGATACGCAGTATTTT. It translates to CASSSLAGSDTQYF.

The sample holds one count of this clone. The rearrangement links TRBV19 to TRBJ1-1; a weak D match, TRBD1 (5 bases). The germline gives CDR1 LNHDA, CDR2 SQIVND (reference sequence). This CDR3 is 12 amino acids long. Between the trimmed V and J ends, which lost 5 bases and 3 bases, there was a span of 7 bases. Here the CDR3 DNA reads TGTGCCAGTAGTGAAGGGGACACTGAAGCTTTCTTT. Translating it yields CASSEGDTEAFF. The whole variable domain, remainder taken from reference TRBV19 and TRBJ1-1, is DGGITQSPKYLFRKEGQNVTLSCEQNLNHDAMYWYRQDPGQGLRLIYYSQIVNDFQKGDIAEGYSVSREKKESFPLTVTSAQKNPTAFYLCASSEGDTEAFFGQGTRLTVV.

This clone has just one count. The CDR3 protein is CASSYDRVREQYF. The CDR3 DNA reads TGTGCCAGCAGTTACGACAGGGTAAGAGAGCAGTACTTC. V is TRBV6-6 and J is TRBJ2-7, with 7 bases matching TRBD1. Per the germline V gene, CDR1 is MNHNY and CDR2 is SVGAGI (reference sequence). The CDR3 is made up of 13 amino acids. V was clipped by 2 bases and J by 7 bases; unmatched bases: 5.

The gene calls are TRBV7-8 and TRBJ1-1; 7 bases are a match to TRBD1. The CDR3 is 18 amino acids. The V segment lost 5 bases and the J segment 4 bases; nucleotides outside the gene matches: 19. Germline lookup yields CDR1 SGHVS and CDR2 FQNEAQ. The CDR3 is CASSDSLTGKTWGTEAFF. CDR3 nucleotides: TGTGCCAGCAGCGACTCGCTGACAGGGAAGACATGGGGCACTGAAGCTTTCTTT. Using reference TRBV7-8 and TRBJ1-1 for the parts outside the CDR3, the full variable domain is GAGVSQSPRYKVAKRGQDVALRCDPISGHVSLFWYQQALGQGPEFLTYFQNEAQLDKSGLPSDRFFAERPEGSVSTLKIQRTQQEDSAVYLCASSDSLTGKTWGTEAFFGQGTRLTVV.

The J gene is TRBJ2-5, the V gene TRBV7-8; 8 nucleotides match TRBD2. From germline, CDR1 is SGHVS and CDR2 FQNEAQ. CDR3 length equals 15 residues. Unmatched junction bases numbered 2, after V lost 1 base and J lost 1 base. The CDR3 is CASSLGGGPQETQYF. Written as DNA, the CDR3 is TGTGCCAGCAGCTTAGGCGGGGGGCCCCAAGAGACCCAGTACTTC.

The genes are TRBV7-8 and TRBJ2-3, with TRBD2 identical over 10 bases. The CDR3 covers 16 residues. Germline lookup yields CDR1 SGHVS and CDR2 FQNEAQ. V was clipped by 1 base and J by 3 bases; unmatched bases: 4. CDR3 region: CASSLVFSGRTDTQYF. CDR3 nucleotides: TGTGCCAGCAGCTTAGTTTTTAGCGGGAGGACAGATACGCAGTATTTT.

The chain joins TRBV5-4 to TRBJ1-4; 10 bases line up with TRBD1. CDR1 and CDR2 from the germline V gene are SGHNT and YYREEE (reference sequence). CDR3 length equals 14 residues. After removal of 4 bases from V and 7 bases from J, the junction contained 4 bases not matched to a gene. CDR3 nucleotide sequence: TGTGCCAGCAGCCGGGACAGGGGTTCTGAAAAACTGTTTTTT. Translation gives CASSRDRGSEKLFF. Full variable domain (outside the CDR3, taken from reference TRBV5-4 and TRBJ1-4): ETGVTQSPTHLIKTRGQQVTLRCSSQSGHNTVSWYQQALGQGPQFIFQYYREEENGRGNFPPRFSGLQFPNYSSELNVNALELDDSALYLCASSRDRGSEKLFFGSGTQLSVL.

V usage is TRBV6-1 and J usage is TRBJ1-5; 11 nucleotides match TRBD1. Germline CDR1 MNHNS, CDR2 SASEGT. The CDR3 sequence is 15 residues long. The V gene end was trimmed by 1 base and the J gene end by 7 bases; junction bases not matched to a gene: 3. CDR3 bases: TGTGCCAGCAGTGAAGGGACAGGGGGCTTCCAGCCCCAGCATTTT. Protein: CASSEGTGGFQPQHF.

The CDR3 coding sequence is TGTGCCAGCAGACACGGACAAACGAACTCCTACGAGCAGTACTTC. Amino acid sequence: CASRHGQTNSYEQYF. The chain uses TRBV6-5 and TRBJ2-7; D perhaps matches TRBD1 (5 bases). V lost 6 bases and J 0 bases, leaving 15 bases between the germline ends. The V gene's germline CDR1 is MNHEY and CDR2 SVGAGI. This CDR3 region has 15 residues.